The next 32 T cell receptor beta chains were all read from a single sample in a study of T cell changes during pregnancy in multiple sclerosis. Clones were read by immunoSEQ multiplex PCR, and TCRdb kept only the in-frame ones, dropping some. The sample lists around 71,000 clones; 92% were seen once. Here the sequenced sample was peripheral blood, taken after pregnancy. The source of these receptors is a female donor with multiple sclerosis, enrolled in a pregnancy study.

In DNA form, the CDR3 reads TGTGCCAGCAGCCGAACCGGGACAGGCAAGACAGATACGCAGTATTTT. Its protein is CASSRTGTGKTDTQYF. The gene calls are TRBV5-4 and TRBJ2-3; 8 bases agree with TRBD1. The CDR3 is 16 residues long. The germline V gene has CDR1 SGHNT and CDR2 YYREEE (reference sequence). The trim removed 4 bases at V and 3 bases at J, leaving 10 bases unmatched.

The chain recombines TRBV2 with TRBJ2-7, with D maybe TRBD2 (5 bases). Trimming left V 10 bases short and J 1 base short, with 11 bases between. CDR1 is SNHLY, CDR2 FYNNEI, per germline. This CDR3 spans 12 amino acids. CDR3 amino acids: CAIQAVSYEQYF. CDR3 DNA: TGTGCCATTCAAGCGGTTTCCTACGAGCAGTACTTC.

The rearrangement uses TRBV6-5 and TRBJ1-1; TRBD1 is a possible D gene (5 bases). The V and J ends lost 10 bases and 10 bases respectively, with 22 bases between them. Germline assignment: CDR1 MNHEY and CDR2 SVGAGI. The CDR3 loop spans 13 amino acids. The CDR3 DNA reads as TGTGCCACCGACGACAGATTGGGACTCCGAGCTTTCTTT. Its protein is CATDDRLGLRAFF.

V is TRBV2 and J is TRBJ2-5, with 8 bases matching TRBD2. This CDR3 comprises 11 residues. In germline, CDR1 is SNHLY, CDR2 FYNNEI. The ends lost 6 bases at V and 14 bases at J; junction bases unmatched: 8. The CDR3 loop is CASSPSGLSYF. CDR3 coding DNA: TGTGCCAGCAGCCCTAGCGGGTTGTCCTACTTC.

This clone was observed a single time. The rearrangement links TRBV7-3 to TRBJ2-1, with TRBD2 matching 12 bases. The CDR3 is 20 amino acids. Germline lookup yields CDR1 SGHTA and CDR2 FQGTGA. Trimming at V came to 5 bases and at J to 4 bases, leaving 18 bases not matched to a gene. The CDR3 coding sequence is TGTGCCAGCAGCCCCCGGGCTAGCGGGAGGGCCCTTAATAATTACAATGAGCAGTTCTTC. Protein sequence: CASSPRASGRALNNYNEQFF.

The chain recombines TRBV6-1 with TRBJ1-2, with 7 positions matching TRBD1. The germline V gene encodes CDR1 MNHNS and CDR2 SASEGT. The CDR3 is made up of 14 amino acids. With V trimmed by 2 bases and J by 5 bases, 5 bases remained unmatched. CDR3 in DNA: TGTGCCAGCAGTGAACAGGGGGATTATTATGGCTACACCTTC. This sequence encodes CASSEQGDYYGYTF.

The V and J genes are TRBV7-9 and TRBJ2-1; D unresolved. This CDR3 is 15 amino acids long. Trimming removed 5 bases from V and 0 bases from J, with 11 bases in between. Germline V gene sequence: CDR1 SEHNR, CDR2 FQNEAQ (reference sequence). In nucleotides, the CDR3 is TGTGCCAGCAGCCCTCGGGTGAGCTCCTACAATGAGCAGTTCTTC. The encoded protein is CASSPRVSSYNEQFF.

This clone was counted only a few times. The chain couples TRBV7-8 to TRBJ2-7, with D unresolved. Per germline, CDR1 SGHVS and CDR2 FQNEAQ. The length of the CDR3 is 14 residues. Trimming removed 1 base at V and 1 base at J, with 8 bases between. Here the CDR3 reads CASSLEARSYEQYF. The DNA of the CDR3 is TGTGCCAGCAGCTTAGAGGCCAGGTCCTACGAGCAGTACTTC.

The chain recombines TRBV2 with TRBJ1-2, with D uncertain. The CDR3 is made up of 14 amino acids. Trimming pared 2 bases from V and 7 bases from J, leaving 14 bases between. CDR1 and CDR2 (germline): SNHLY, FYNNEI. For the CDR3, the DNA is TGTGCCAGCAGTGAATGGGAGACCGTAGGTGGCTACACCTTC. It translates to CASSEWETVGGYTF.

The chain joins TRBV10-3 to TRBJ2-3; TRBD2 aligns across 8 bases. Germline V gene sequence: CDR1 ENHRY, CDR2 SYGVKD. V shed 4 bases and J 0 bases; nucleotides not matched to a gene: 6. This CDR3 is built from 16 residues. The CDR3 protein is CAISAASGFSTDTQYF. Here the CDR3 DNA reads TGTGCCATCAGTGCGGCTAGCGGGTTTAGCACAGATACGCAGTATTTT.

The CDR3 protein is CASSIREVAREQYF. CDR3 DNA: TGTGCCAGTAGTATAAGGGAGGTGGCACGCGAGCAGTACTTC. This rearrangement joins TRBV19 to TRBJ2-7; TRBD2 might be the D (6 bases). The CDR3 length is 14 residues. Germline values: CDR1 LNHDA, CDR2 SQIVND (reference sequence). V lost 2 bases and J lost 6, with 14 bases in between. Combining the CDR3 with reference TRBV19 and TRBJ2-7 gives the whole variable domain DGGITQSPKYLFRKEGQNVTLSCEQNLNHDAMYWYRQDPGQGLRLIYYSQIVNDFQKGDIAEGYSVSREKKESFPLTVTSAQKNPTAFYLCASSIREVAREQYFGPGTRLTVT.

The V call is TRBV18, the J call TRBJ1-2; 7 bases are a match to TRBD1. The germline gives CDR1 KGHSH, CDR2 LQKENI. The CDR3 is made up of 13 amino acids. V lost 3 bases to trimming and J lost 6 bases; unmatched junction nucleotides: 4. CDR3 coding DNA: TGTGCCAGCTCACCCCAGGGGGATGATGGCTACACCTTC. This encodes CASSPQGDDGYTF.

The rearrangement joins TRBV5-1 to TRBJ2-3; 8 nucleotides match TRBD2. J was trimmed by 2 bases and V by 0 bases; bases with no gene match: 2. Germline V gene sequence: CDR1 SGHRS, CDR2 YFSETQ. The CDR3 length is 15 residues. The CDR3 is CASSLATSDTDTQYF. In DNA form, the CDR3 reads TGCGCCAGCAGCTTGGCGACTAGCGACACAGATACGCAGTATTTT. The full variable domain, with the rest looked up from reference TRBV5-1 and TRBJ2-3, is KAGVTQTPRYLIKTRGQQVTLSCSPISGHRSVSWYQQTPGQGLQFLFEYFSETQRNKGNFPGRFSGRQFSNSRSEMNVSTLELGDSALYLCASSLATSDTDTQYFGPGTRLTVL.

This chain connects TRBV13 to TRBJ2-1; 10 bases fit TRBD2. V lost 1 base and J lost 5; bases outside the gene matches: 5. Germline-derived CDR1 and CDR2 are PRHDT and FYEKMQ (reference sequence). CDR3 size: 16 residues. CDR3 residues: CASSLVAGGQHNEQFF. The CDR3 DNA sequence: TGTGCCAGCAGCTTAGTAGCGGGAGGTCAGCACAATGAGCAGTTCTTC.

The chain combines TRBV18 with TRBJ2-3; a weak D match, TRBD1 (6 bases). Trimming removed 3 bases from V and 6 bases from J, with 10 bases in between. The CDR3 is 13 amino acids. Germline CDR1 KGHSH, CDR2 LQKENI. DNA of the CDR3: TGTGCCAGCTCACCTCCAACAGGGGATACGCAGTATTTT. Encoded protein: CASSPPTGDTQYF.

J is TRBJ2-5 and V is TRBV25-1, with a possible D match to TRBD1 (5 bases). V was trimmed by 1 base and J by 2 bases, leaving 17 bases between them. Looked up from germline, CDR1 is MGHDK and CDR2 is SYGVNS. The CDR3 has 17 amino acids. The CDR3 sequence is CASSEFTRTLPQETQYF. The CDR3 DNA follows: TGTGCCAGCAGTGAATTTACCCGGACATTACCTCAAGAGACCCAGTACTTC.

V is TRBV12-5 and J is TRBJ1-1; possibly TRBD1 for D (6 bases). The CDR3 has 16 residues. CDR1 LGHNT and CDR2 FRNRAP come from the germline V gene. V lost 2 bases and J lost 1, with 14 bases in between. CDR3 loop: CASGLYTGPGNTEAFF. The CDR3 DNA reads as TGTGCTAGTGGTTTGTACACAGGGCCGGGGAACACTGAAGCTTTCTTT.

This chain uses TRBV2 with TRBJ1-5; possibly TRBD1 for D (5 bases). Germline V gene data show CDR1 as SNHLY and CDR2 as FYNNEI. CDR3 length: 13 residues. Trimming removed 8 bases from V and 4 bases from J, with 12 bases in between. Here the CDR3 DNA reads TGTGCCAGCGCCGACAGCCCAAATCAGCCCCAGCATTTT. Its translation: CASADSPNQPQHF.

This sequence joins TRBV11-2 and TRBJ2-7; TRBD2 matches 8 bases. Germline V gene sequence: CDR1 SGHAT, CDR2 FQNNGV. The V and J ends lost 4 bases and 0 bases, in that order; junction bases with no gene match: 14. The CDR3 length is 18 residues. CDR3 amino acids: CASSSFSPIGRGSYEQYF. The CDR3 DNA reads TGTGCCAGCAGCTCTTTCTCTCCTATCGGGAGGGGCTCCTACGAGCAGTACTTC.

V and J are TRBV6-5 and TRBJ1-2; 8 bases align to TRBD1. This CDR3 comprises 14 residues. CDR1 MNHEY and CDR2 SVGAGI come from the germline V gene. After removal of 3 bases from V and 3 bases from J, the junction contained 3 bases not matched to a gene. The CDR3 protein is CASSYSTGDYGYTF. In DNA, the CDR3 is TGTGCCAGCAGTTATTCGACAGGGGACTATGGCTACACCTTC.

The rearrangement joins TRBV6-6 to TRBJ2-3; D uncertain. The CDR3 sequence is 14 residues long. V was clipped by 7 bases and J by 2 bases, with 13 bases between them. Germline CDR1 is MNHNY and CDR2 is SVGAGI (reference sequence). The CDR3 protein is CASTWSRNTDTQYF. The CDR3 DNA follows: TGTGCCAGCACCTGGAGTAGAAACACAGATACGCAGTATTTT.

The chain joins TRBV30 to TRBJ2-5; TRBD2 might be the D (6 bases). This CDR3 has 12 amino acids. The germline gives CDR1 GTSNPN, CDR2 SVGIG (reference sequence). V was clipped by 8 bases and J by 5 bases, with 15 bases between them. The CDR3 DNA follows: TGTGCCCTCGGGGACTTAGTGGAGACCCAGTACTTC. Protein product: CALGDLVETQYF.

This chain links TRBV2 with TRBJ1-1; no firm D call. The CDR3 is 11 amino acids. Trimming took 7 bases from V and 6 from J, leaving 9 bases between them. CDR1 and CDR2 (germline): SNHLY, FYNNEI. CDR3 region: CASTRHPEAFF. The CDR3 DNA reads TGTGCCAGCACCCGACACCCTGAAGCTTTCTTT.

This clone was recorded once. The rearrangement joins TRBV6-1 to TRBJ2-2; D is possibly TRBD1 (6 bases). V was trimmed by 4 bases and J by 5 bases, leaving 8 bases between them. The CDR3 sequence is 13 residues long. The germline V gene has CDR1 MNHNS and CDR2 SASEGT. The CDR3 loop reads CASSGQETGELFF. In DNA form, the CDR3 reads TGTGCCAGCAGTGGACAGGAAACCGGGGAGCTGTTTTTT.

The rearrangement joins TRBV7-6 to TRBJ2-2, with a possible D match to TRBD2 (5 bases). The CDR3 has 18 amino acids. The germline V and J ends were trimmed by 1 base and 3 bases, with 18 bases remaining between them. Germline CDR1 and CDR2: SGHVS and FNYEAQ. The CDR3 loop is CASSLVVGRTRDTGELFF. The CDR3 nucleotides are TGTGCCAGCAGCTTAGTAGTGGGCCGTACTAGGGACACCGGGGAGCTGTTTTTT.

The chain combines TRBV11-2 with TRBJ2-7, with no clear D. V was shortened by 1 base and J by 3 bases, with 4 bases between the two germline ends. This CDR3 contains 12 residues. Germline values: CDR1 SGHAT, CDR2 FQNNGV. CDR3: CASSLGLYEQYF. CDR3 nucleotides: TGTGCCAGCAGCTTAGGACTCTACGAGCAGTACTTC.

The chain links TRBV30 to TRBJ2-1; D perhaps matches TRBD1 (6 bases). Per germline, CDR1 GTSNPN and CDR2 SVGIG (reference sequence). Trimming took 3 bases from V and 3 from J, leaving 9 bases between them. CDR3 length: 13 residues. The CDR3 DNA sequence: TGTGCCTGGAGGGCGGACAGCTACAATGAGCAGTTCTTC. Amino acid sequence: CAWRADSYNEQFF.

The J gene is TRBJ2-7, the V gene TRBV5-1, with 9 bases that match TRBD2. Looked up from germline, CDR1 is SGHRS and CDR2 is YFSETQ. Trimming at V came to 0 bases and at J to 2 bases, leaving 3 bases not matched to a gene. The CDR3 runs 15 residues. Here the CDR3 reads CASSLGASGAYEQYF. DNA of the CDR3: TGCGCCAGCAGCTTGGGGGCTAGCGGGGCCTACGAGCAGTACTTC.

This clone has just one count. The chain employs TRBV30 and TRBJ1-1; unclear D gene. Between the trimmed V and J ends, which lost 4 bases and 1 base, there was a span of 16 bases. CDR1 is GTSNPN and CDR2 is SVGIG in the germline V gene (reference sequence). CDR3 size: 15 residues. CDR3 bases: TGTGCCTGGACCTCCCCCGGGGTTTGGAACACTGAAGCTTTCTTT. Translating it yields CAWTSPGVWNTEAFF.

The chain employs TRBV7-3 and TRBJ1-1; tentative D call: TRBD1 (6 bases). CDR3 size: 14 residues. V lost 5 bases and J 5 bases, leaving 15 bases between the germline ends. Per germline, CDR1 SGHTA and CDR2 FQGTGA. This chain's CDR3 is CASSPTGLGTEAFF. The CDR3, as DNA: TGTGCCAGCAGCCCGACAGGACTGGGGACTGAAGCTTTCTTT.

The chain links TRBV6-6 to TRBJ1-1; 8 bases line up with TRBD1. Germline trimming cut 5 bases from V and 1 base from J; bases unmatched to any gene: 6. The CDR3 has 15 amino acids. Germline V gene lookup returns CDR1 MNHNY and CDR2 SVGAGI (reference sequence). The CDR3 loop reads CASSGSGQANTEAFF. CDR3 DNA: TGTGCCAGCAGTGGATCGGGACAGGCGAACACTGAAGCTTTCTTT.

In DNA form, the CDR3 reads TGTGCCAGCAGCTTAAGCTTCGGCACAGATACGCAGTATTTT. Amino acids: CASSLSFGTDTQYF. This chain connects TRBV11-2 to TRBJ2-3; D is uncertain. CDR3 length: 14 amino acids. Trimming stripped 2 bases from V and 1 base from J, with 7 bases between. CDR1 and CDR2 (germline): SGHAT, FQNNGV.